The 22 T cell receptor beta chains given below trace back to one sample, sequenced in a study of blood T cells in healthy people across ages. Combining a sample-barcoded 5' primer with a J-beta primer mix, a second PCR ran for 7 to 11 cycles. One entry per CDR3 protein results from TCRdb running MiXCR on the 5' RACE reads. Of about 670,000 distinct CDR3 sequences in the sample, approximately 40% were seen once. The specimen was blood. All receptors derive from a man at least 80 years old in good health.

There are a few counts of this clonotype. The V and J genes are TRBV10-3 and TRBJ1-1; D is unresolved. CDR3 length: 14 amino acids. Trimming stripped 2 bases from V and 2 bases from J, with 9 bases between. From germline, CDR1 is ENHRY and CDR2 SYGVKD. This CDR3 reads CAISEGRGNTEAFF. In DNA, the CDR3 is TGTGCCATCAGTGAGGGACGGGGAAACACTGAAGCTTTCTTT.

The chain couples TRBV30 to TRBJ1-4, with D possibly TRBD1 on 5 matching bases. The V gene lost 8 bases and the J gene lost 5 bases, with 9 bases spanning the gap. The CDR3 runs 11 residues. Germline lookup yields CDR1 GTSNPN and CDR2 SVGIG (reference sequence). The DNA for the CDR3 is TGTGCCGGGGGGGAGAATGAAAAACTGTTTTTT. This translates into CAGGENEKLFF.

The table lists this clonotype with a few counts. V usage is TRBV20-1 and J usage is TRBJ2-5; no definite D call. The germline CDR1 and CDR2 sequences are DFQATT and SNEGSKA (reference sequence). The CDR3 contains 13 residues. The V end was cut by 6 bases, the J end by 2 bases, with 13 bases between. The CDR3: CSATRQPQETQYF. The CDR3 nucleotides read TGCAGTGCAACGCGGCAGCCACAAGAGACCCAGTACTTC.

The rearrangement links TRBV5-1 to TRBJ2-1, with 14 bases identical to TRBD2. Germline V gene lookup returns CDR1 SGHRS and CDR2 YFSETQ. Trimming cost V 3 bases and J 10 bases; bases outside gene matches: 6. The CDR3 consists of 15 residues. The CDR3 loop reads CASSSGTSGGGEQFF. In DNA form, the CDR3 reads TGCGCCAGCAGCTCAGGGACTAGCGGGGGCGGGGAGCAGTTCTTC. Complete variable domain (other parts from reference TRBV5-1 and TRBJ2-1): KAGVTQTPRYLIKTRGQQVTLSCSPISGHRSVSWYQQTPGQGLQFLFEYFSETQRNKGNFPGRFSGRQFSNSRSEMNVSTLELGDSALYLCASSSGTSGGGEQFFGPGTRLTVL.

The rearrangement links TRBV15 to TRBJ1-1; D may be TRBD1 (5 bases). Trimming removed 0 bases from V and 0 bases from J, with 5 bases in between. Germline assignment: CDR1 LNHNV and CDR2 YYDKDF (reference sequence). There are 14 residues in the CDR3. CDR3 in DNA: TGTGCCACCAGCAGAGACAGGGTGAACACTGAAGCTTTCTTT. Translation gives CATSRDRVNTEAFF.

CDR3 sequence (DNA): TGTGCCAGCAGCCAGAGGCCAGGGGGCTATGAGCAGTACTTC. The encoded protein is CASSQRPGGYEQYF. This chain connects TRBV7-3 to TRBJ2-7, with 8 bases lining up with TRBD1. The germline gives CDR1 SGHTA, CDR2 FQGTGA. The trim removed 5 bases at V and 7 bases at J, leaving 10 bases unmatched. CDR3 size: 14 residues.

This clonotype was seen a few times. The chain uses TRBV20-1 and TRBJ2-7; no clear D. There are 12 residues in the CDR3. CDR1 and CDR2 (germline): DFQATT, SNEGSKA (reference sequence). V lost 3 bases and J lost 3, with 9 bases in between. The CDR3 sequence is CSASDSHYEQYF. CDR3 nucleotides: TGCAGTGCTAGTGACTCACACTACGAGCAGTACTTC.

CDR3 DNA: TGTGCCAGCAGCCAAGAGGGGATAGCGGGGTACCGGGAGCAGTTCTTC. It codes for CASSQEGIAGYREQFF. The chain couples TRBV3-1 to TRBJ2-1; 8 nucleotides align to TRBD2. The CDR3 is made up of 16 amino acids. The V and J ends lost 0 bases and 10 bases, in that order; junction bases with no gene match: 11. CDR1 and CDR2 (germline): LGHDT, YNNKEL (reference sequence).

As DNA, the CDR3 is TGTGCCACGGGGGACATCAACTCCTACGAGCAGTACTTC. This encodes CATGDINSYEQYF. V is TRBV6-6 and J is TRBJ2-7; the D call may be TRBD1 or TRBD2 (6 bases each). CDR1 MNHNY and CDR2 SVGAGI come from the germline V gene (reference sequence). The CDR3 sequence is 13 residues long. With 10 bases removed from V and 0 bases from J, the gap between germline ends came to 13 bases.

The chain has TRBV7-2 and TRBJ2-7; D not certain. The V end was cut by 0 bases, the J end by 0 bases, with 9 bases between. The CDR3 covers 15 residues. In germline, CDR1 is SGHTA, CDR2 FQGNSA. The CDR3 is CASSLAQTSSYEQYF. For the CDR3, the DNA is TGTGCCAGCAGCTTAGCACAGACGAGCTCCTACGAGCAGTACTTC.

This chain links TRBV7-2 with TRBJ2-1; 10 bases fit TRBD1. The J call may be in error: the DNA end matches TRBJ2-7 better. This CDR3 has 15 amino acids. Germline V lookup: CDR1 SGHTA, CDR2 FQGNSA. Here the CDR3 DNA reads TGTGCCAGCAGCCCAAGACAGGGGGCCTACAATGAGCAGTACTTC. Its translation is CASSPRQGAYNEQYF.

This clonotype has only a few counts. This chain links TRBV4-1 with TRBJ2-6, with TRBD2 matching over 9 bases. The CDR3 length is 18 residues. J gave up 0 bases and V 2 bases, and 5 bases lay outside the gene matches. CDR1 is MGHRA, CDR2 YSYEKL, per germline. CDR3 in DNA: TGCGCCAGCAGCCAAACGAGCGGGGGGCTCTCTGGGGCCAACGTCCTGACTTTC. Amino acids: CASSQTSGGLSGANVLTF.

The chain carries TRBV24-1 and TRBJ2-4; TRBD2 might be the D (5 bases). CDR1 KGHDR and CDR2 SFDVKD come from the germline V gene. The V gene lost 6 bases and the J gene lost 13 bases, with 12 bases spanning the gap. There are 11 residues in the CDR3. The CDR3 region has the DNA TGTGCCACCAGTCACTACGGGGAGCAGTACTTC. As protein: CATSHYGEQYF.

This clonotype appeared a few times. The rearrangement links TRBV7-2 to TRBJ2-7; D is perhaps TRBD1 (5 bases). CDR3 length: 14 amino acids. Trimming took 3 bases from V and 2 from J, leaving 11 bases between them. Germline V gives CDR1 SGHTA, CDR2 FQGNSA. This CDR3 is CASSFRQTTYEQYF. As DNA, the CDR3 is TGTGCCAGCAGCTTTCGACAGACCACCTACGAGCAGTACTTC.

This clonotype was recorded a few times. This chain's CDR3 is CATSLGGGISYNEQFF. For the CDR3, the DNA is TGTGCCACCAGCCTGGGAGGGGGTATTTCCTACAATGAGCAGTTCTTC. V is TRBV15 and J is TRBJ2-1; a possible D gene is TRBD2 (7 bases). Looked up from germline, CDR1 is LNHNV and CDR2 is YYDKDF (reference sequence). V lost 5 bases to trimming and J lost 1 base, with 15 bases between them. This CDR3 is 16 amino acids long.

The rearrangement uses TRBV20-1 and TRBJ1-5, with 7 bases matching TRBD1. CDR1 DFQATT and CDR2 SNEGSKA come from the germline V gene (reference sequence). The CDR3 totals 15 residues. Unmatched junction bases numbered 14, after V lost 5 bases and J lost 7 bases. The CDR3 is CSAGMNTGARQPQHF. The CDR3 nucleotides read TGCAGTGCTGGGATGAACACAGGGGCACGCCAGCCCCAGCATTTT.

The genes are TRBV15 and TRBJ2-3, with 10 bases lining up with TRBD1. Germline V gives CDR1 LNHNV, CDR2 YYDKDF (reference sequence). There are 16 residues in the CDR3. V gave up 2 bases and J gave up 1 base; unmatched junction bases: 3. The CDR3 region has the DNA TGTGCCACCAGCAGATCCGGACAGGGGGGCACAGATACGCAGTATTTT. Amino acid sequence: CATSRSGQGGTDTQYF.

The chain couples TRBV20-1 to TRBJ2-5; D remains ambiguous. Germline CDR1 reads DFQATT; CDR2 reads SNEGSKA (reference sequence). Trimming stripped 5 bases from V and 7 bases from J, with 11 bases between. The CDR3 sequence is 11 residues long. The CDR3 DNA follows: TGCAGTGCTGGCGAATTAGGGACCCAGTACTTC. Encoded protein: CSAGELGTQYF.

As to this clonotype: One base away lies a much larger clone, so this may be a sequencing read error. The CDR3 sequence: CASSREGAFEQYF. DNA of the CDR3: TGCGCCAGCAGTCGGGAGGGCGCCTTTGAGCAGTACTTC. The rearrangement links TRBV5-1 to TRBJ2-5; TRBD2 aligns across 8 bases. The germline V gene has CDR1 SGHRS and CDR2 YFSETQ. The CDR3 totals 13 residues. V gave up 5 bases and J gave up 11 bases; unmatched junction bases: 11. The variable domain in full, completed from reference TRBV5-1 and TRBJ2-5, reads KAGVTQTPRYLIKTRGQQVTLSCSPISGHRSVSWYQQTPGQGLQFLFEYFSETQRNKGNFPGRFSGRQFSNSRSEMNVSTLELGDSALYLCASSREGAFEQYFGPGTRLLVL.

This clonotype was found many times. CDR3 loop: CASSLSPGTSGANVLTF. The DNA for the CDR3 is TGTGCCAGCAGCTTATCCCCAGGTACCTCTGGGGCCAACGTCCTGACTTTC. The V and J genes are TRBV7-3 and TRBJ2-6, with D hard to call. V lost 2 bases and J 0 bases, leaving 11 bases between the germline ends. The CDR3 loop spans 17 amino acids. Germline lookup yields CDR1 SGHTA and CDR2 FQGTGA.

The V call is TRBV7-8, the J call TRBJ2-3, with D maybe TRBD2 (6 bases). The V gene's germline CDR1 is SGHVS and CDR2 FQNEAQ. The CDR3 loop spans 18 amino acids. Trimming shortened V by 2 bases and J by 0 bases, and 18 bases separated the two germline ends. The CDR3 DNA reads as TGTGCCAGCAGCTTAAAGGTGTGGGGGGAGCGAAGCACAGATACGCAGTATTTT. This codes for CASSLKVWGERSTDTQYF.

This clonotype showed up just a few times. This rearrangement joins TRBV11-2 to TRBJ2-1; 9 bases match TRBD2. There are 14 residues in the CDR3. The J segment lost 7 bases and the V segment lost 1 base, leaving 2 bases of the junction unmatched. The germline V gene has CDR1 SGHAT and CDR2 FQNNGV. In DNA, the CDR3 is TGTGCCAGCAGCTTAGCTAGCGGGGTAAATGAGCAGTTCTTC. Its protein is CASSLASGVNEQFF.